Sequencing of this T cell receptor beta chain was carried out in a study of OX40 agonist ivuxolimab in advanced cancers. With regard to the full study: Ivuxolimab was an agonistic, fully human IgG2 monoclonal antibody directed against OX40 (CD134), a costimulatory receptor. Intravenous ivuxolimab was administered to patients every 2 weeks at six dose levels: 0.01, 0.1, 0.3, 1.5, 3 and 10 mg/kg. Of the roughly 54 dose-escalation patients, hepatocellular carcinoma was present in around 19, melanoma in around 15, renal cell carcinoma in 9 and head and neck cancer in 9. In the dose-escalation cohort, roughly four fifths of patients were male, and the mean age was around 60 years, with a range of about 20 to 79. Patients were allowed to have had prior anti-PD-1, anti-PD-L1 or anti-CTLA-4 therapy, and around 40% of the dose-escalation patients had previously received checkpoint inhibitors. Partial responses occurred in three dose-escalation patients, of whom one had hepatocellular carcinoma and two had cutaneous melanoma. The point of sequencing TCRbeta in the periphery was to test whether ivuxolimab changed TCR sequence diversity and drove clonal T-cell expansion. The paper describes the monotherapy dose-escalation part (N of about 54 patients) of the phase I trial of ivuxolimab. Study-wide conclusions, independent of this receptor: After ivuxolimab, expanded clones were on average more numerous among CD8+ T cells than among CD4+ T cells. Low levels of normalized T-cell clonal expansion were also seen in some patients who did not respond. At doses of 0.1 to 3.0 mg/kg, clonal expansion of both CD4+ and CD8+ T cells in blood was seen between baseline and week 6. Antigen specificity was not determined for the clonally expanded peripheral T cells. In partial responders in the 0.1-3.0 mg/kg groups, normalized peripheral clonal expansion was found to be among the lowest, especially among CD8+ T cells.

To sequence the TCRbeta CDR3 region, genomic DNA was isolated from the sorted cells. The immunoSEQ Assay was used to sequence the TCRbeta CDR3 regions. The clones in this table, taken by TCRdb from immuneACCESS, are in-frame only. Not every clone is retained; where verified, under half of the shortfall comes from an unresolved V gene, and the cause of the rest is unknown. Within this sample are over 55,000 clones, with 80% of them counted one time only. 8.2% of the sample rests with the top ten. V sheds 4 bases and J sheds 9 bases, leaving 17 bases between their ends. The CDR3 goes from the cysteine to the phenylalanine over 14 residues. Left in the record is the CDR3 DNA by itself, 42 bases read in frame from the first base. Sequences SGHDT (CDR1) and YYEEEE (CDR2) are obtained from the germline V gene. Patients with autoimmune disease history or receiving systemic immunosuppression were excluded from the trial. Peripheral blood for TCR sequencing was collected from all dose cohorts at baseline, on cycle 4 day 1, and on cycle 7 day 1. The samples were taken from a phase I, first-in-human, multicenter, open-label dose-escalation trial of ivuxolimab. Adults with locally advanced or metastatic head and neck squamous cell, hepatocellular, melanoma or renal cell carcinoma were enrolled in the trial. Before TCR sequencing, CD4+ T cells and CD8+ T cells were sorted from peripheral blood as separate populations.

Comments on this clone: The antigen it recognizes is unknown. No quality values exist for individual bases; no much larger clone is one base distant.

The sequence was obtained from an adult with an advanced solid tumor such as melanoma, head and neck, liver or kidney cancer. Specimen: CD4+ or CD8+ T cells sorted from blood, collected in a trial of the OX40 agonist ivuxolimab. The chain joins TRBV5-6 to TRBJ2-1; no D gene call is confident. The DNA reads as follows: TGTGCCAGCAGCGACCCTACTTTCGCTCTTGAGCAGTTCTTC. Its translation is CASSDPTFALEQFF.